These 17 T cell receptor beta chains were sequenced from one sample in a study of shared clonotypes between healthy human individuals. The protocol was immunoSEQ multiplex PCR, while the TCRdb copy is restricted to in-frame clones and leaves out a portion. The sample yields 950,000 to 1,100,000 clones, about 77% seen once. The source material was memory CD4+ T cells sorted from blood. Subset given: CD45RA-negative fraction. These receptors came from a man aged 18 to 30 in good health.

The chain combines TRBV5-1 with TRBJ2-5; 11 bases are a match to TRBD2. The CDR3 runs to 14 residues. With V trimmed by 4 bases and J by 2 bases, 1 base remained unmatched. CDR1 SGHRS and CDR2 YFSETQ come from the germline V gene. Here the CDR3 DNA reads TGCGCCAGCAGCCGGACTAGCGGGCAAGAGACCCAGTACTTC. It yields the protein CASSRTSGQETQYF.

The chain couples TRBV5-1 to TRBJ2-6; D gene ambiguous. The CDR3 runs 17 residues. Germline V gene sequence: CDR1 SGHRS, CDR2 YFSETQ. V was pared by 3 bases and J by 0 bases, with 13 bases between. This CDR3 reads CASSWSRSGSGANVLTF. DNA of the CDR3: TGCGCCAGCAGCTGGAGCCGTTCAGGCTCTGGGGCCAACGTCCTGACTTTC.

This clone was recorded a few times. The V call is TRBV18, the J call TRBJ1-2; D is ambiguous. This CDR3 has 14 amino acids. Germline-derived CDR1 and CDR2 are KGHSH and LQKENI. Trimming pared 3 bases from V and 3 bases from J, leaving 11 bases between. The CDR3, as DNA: TGTGCCAGCTCACCTTTACAAGGACACTATGGCTACACCTTC. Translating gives CASSPLQGHYGYTF.

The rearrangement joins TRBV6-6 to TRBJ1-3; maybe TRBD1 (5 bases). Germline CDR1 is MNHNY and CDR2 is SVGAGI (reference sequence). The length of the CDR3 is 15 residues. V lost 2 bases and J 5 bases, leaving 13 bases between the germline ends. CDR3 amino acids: CASSYPQGGRNTIYF. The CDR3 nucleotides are TGTGCCAGCAGTTACCCTCAGGGTGGTCGAAACACCATATATTTT.

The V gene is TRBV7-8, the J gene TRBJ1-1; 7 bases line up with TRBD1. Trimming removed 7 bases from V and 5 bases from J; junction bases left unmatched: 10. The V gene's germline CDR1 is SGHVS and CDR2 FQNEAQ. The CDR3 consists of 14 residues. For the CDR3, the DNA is TGTGCCAGCACGACGACAGGGTATCTAACTGAAGCTTTCTTT. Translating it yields CASTTTGYLTEAFF.

CDR3 DNA: TGTGCCACCGAGGGTAGCGCCGGACAGACGAGCTCTGGAAACACCATATATTTT. Protein product: CATEGSAGQTSSGNTIYF. The rearrangement uses TRBV10-3 and TRBJ1-3; a possible D gene is TRBD1 (6 bases). Germline CDR1 is ENHRY and CDR2 is SYGVKD. The CDR3 contains 18 residues. V was pared by 10 bases and J by 0 bases, with 25 bases between.

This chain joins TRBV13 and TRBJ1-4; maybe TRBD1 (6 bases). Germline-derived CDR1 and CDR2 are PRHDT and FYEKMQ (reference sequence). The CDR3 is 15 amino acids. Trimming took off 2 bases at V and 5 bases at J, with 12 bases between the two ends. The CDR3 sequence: CASSLQDSRNEKLFF. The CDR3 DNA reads TGTGCCAGCAGCTTACAGGACAGTCGGAATGAAAAACTGTTTTTT. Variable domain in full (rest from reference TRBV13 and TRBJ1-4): AAGVIQSPRHLIKEKRETATLKCYPIPRHDTVYWYQQGPGQDPQFLISFYEKMQSDKGSIPDRFSAQQFSDYHSELNMSSLELGDSALYFCASSLQDSRNEKLFFGSGTQLSVL.

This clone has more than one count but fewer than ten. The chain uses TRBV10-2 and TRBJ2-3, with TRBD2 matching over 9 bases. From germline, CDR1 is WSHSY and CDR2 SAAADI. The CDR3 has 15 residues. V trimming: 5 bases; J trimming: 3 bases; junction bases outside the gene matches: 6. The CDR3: CASSLSGSRTDTQYF. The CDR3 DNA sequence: TGCGCCAGCAGTCTTAGCGGGAGTAGGACAGATACGCAGTATTTT.

DNA of the CDR3: TGTGCCAGCAGTGAAAAGTCAGGCTATGGCTACACCTTC. This encodes CASSEKSGYGYTF. The chain couples TRBV25-1 to TRBJ1-2; D is ambiguous. Per germline, CDR1 MGHDK and CDR2 SYGVNS. The CDR3 consists of 13 residues. V dropped 2 bases and J dropped 4 bases, with 8 bases sitting between them.

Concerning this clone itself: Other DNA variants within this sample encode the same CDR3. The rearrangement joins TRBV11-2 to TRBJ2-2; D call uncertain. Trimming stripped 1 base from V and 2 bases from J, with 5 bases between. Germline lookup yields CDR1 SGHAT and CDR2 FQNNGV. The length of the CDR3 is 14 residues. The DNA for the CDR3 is TGTGCCAGCAGCTTAGGACACAACACCGGGGAGCTGTTTTTT. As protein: CASSLGHNTGELFF.

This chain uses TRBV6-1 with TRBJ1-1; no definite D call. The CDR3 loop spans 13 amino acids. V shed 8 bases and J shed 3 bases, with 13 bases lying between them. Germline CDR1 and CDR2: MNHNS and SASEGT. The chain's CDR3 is CASSSQRDTEAFF. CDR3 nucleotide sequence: TGTGCCAGCTCTAGCCAGCGGGACACTGAAGCTTTCTTT.

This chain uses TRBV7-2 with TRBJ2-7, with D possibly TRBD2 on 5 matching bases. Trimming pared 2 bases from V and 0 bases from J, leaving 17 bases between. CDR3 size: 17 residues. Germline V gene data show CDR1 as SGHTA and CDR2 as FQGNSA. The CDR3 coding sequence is TGTGCCAGCAGCTTAAGTGTAGGCGGGTCAAGCTCCTACGAGCAGTACTTC. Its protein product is CASSLSVGGSSSYEQYF.

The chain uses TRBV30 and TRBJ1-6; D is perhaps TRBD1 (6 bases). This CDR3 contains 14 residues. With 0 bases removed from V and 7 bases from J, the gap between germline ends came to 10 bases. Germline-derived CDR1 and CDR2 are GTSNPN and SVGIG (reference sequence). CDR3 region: CAWSVAGVNSPLHF. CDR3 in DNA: TGTGCCTGGAGTGTGGCAGGGGTGAATTCACCCCTCCACTTT.

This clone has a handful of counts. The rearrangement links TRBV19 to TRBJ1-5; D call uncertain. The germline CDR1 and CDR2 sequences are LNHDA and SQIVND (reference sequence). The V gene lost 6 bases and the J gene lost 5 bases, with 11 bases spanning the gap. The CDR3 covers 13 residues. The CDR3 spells CASRREGDQPQHF. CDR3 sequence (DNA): TGTGCCAGTAGGAGGGAGGGAGATCAGCCCCAGCATTTT. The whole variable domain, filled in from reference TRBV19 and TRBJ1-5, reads DGGITQSPKYLFRKEGQNVTLSCEQNLNHDAMYWYRQDPGQGLRLIYYSQIVNDFQKGDIAEGYSVSREKKESFPLTVTSAQKNPTAFYLCASRREGDQPQHFGDGTRLSIL.

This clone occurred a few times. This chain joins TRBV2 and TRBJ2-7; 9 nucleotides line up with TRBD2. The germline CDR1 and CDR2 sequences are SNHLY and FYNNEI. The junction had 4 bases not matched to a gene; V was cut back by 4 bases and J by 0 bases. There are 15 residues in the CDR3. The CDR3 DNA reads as TGTGCCAGCAGTGGACTAGCGGACGTCTCCTACGAGCAGTACTTC. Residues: CASSGLADVSYEQYF. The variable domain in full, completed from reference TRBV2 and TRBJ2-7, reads EPEVTQTPSHQVTQMGQEVILRCVPISNHLYFYWYRQILGQKVEFLVSFYNNEISEKSEIFDDQFSVERPDGSNFTLKIRSTKLEDSAMYFCASSGLADVSYEQYFGPGTRLTVT.

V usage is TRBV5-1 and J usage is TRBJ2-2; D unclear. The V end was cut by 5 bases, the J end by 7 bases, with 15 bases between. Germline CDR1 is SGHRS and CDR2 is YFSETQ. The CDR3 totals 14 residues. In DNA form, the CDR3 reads TGCGCCAGCAGGCTGGATAGTTACGGCGGGGAGCTGTTTTTT. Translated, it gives CASRLDSYGGELFF. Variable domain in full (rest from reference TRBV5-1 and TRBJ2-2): KAGVTQTPRYLIKTRGQQVTLSCSPISGHRSVSWYQQTPGQGLQFLFEYFSETQRNKGNFPGRFSGRQFSNSRSEMNVSTLELGDSALYLCASRLDSYGGELFFGEGSRLTVL.

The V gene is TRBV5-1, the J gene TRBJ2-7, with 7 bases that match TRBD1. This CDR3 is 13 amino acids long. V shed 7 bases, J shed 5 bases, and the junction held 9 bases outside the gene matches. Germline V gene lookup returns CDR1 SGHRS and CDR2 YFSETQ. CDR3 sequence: CASSQTGSDEQYF. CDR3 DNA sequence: TGCGCCAGCTCCCAGACAGGGTCCGACGAGCAGTACTTC.